This entry lists 9 T cell receptor beta chains sequenced from one sample in a study of post-analysis software for immune sequencing data. Study observations and caveats: A few TRBV segments appeared more often in patients than in controls, and TRBV5-6, TRBV5-1 and TRBV20-1 were among these.

Antigen specificity for these receptors is unknown. Unique molecular identifiers featured in each of the TCR beta cDNA libraries. One entry per CDR3 protein results from TCRdb running MiXCR on the PCR reads. The sample includes hundreds of thousands of distinct CDR3 sequences, approximately 50% of them seen just once. Sequencing was performed on blood. The receptors come from a girl aged 10-17 years with multiple sclerosis.

In DNA, the CDR3 is TGTGCTAGTGGTTTGGACCTTCGCGGGAATCAGCCCCAGCATTTT. Translation: CASGLDLRGNQPQHF. The V call is TRBV12-5, the J call TRBJ1-5; no clear D gene. Germline V gives CDR1 LGHNT, CDR2 FRNRAP. V was pared by 1 base and J by 4 bases, with 11 bases between. The CDR3 has 15 residues.

V is TRBV12-3 or TRBV12-4 and J is TRBJ2-1; TRBD2 matches 14 bases. The trim removed 1 base at V and 15 bases at J, leaving 5 bases unmatched. CDR3 size: 14 residues. The CDR3 sequence: CASSLGLAGGWPFF. Here the CDR3 DNA reads TGTGCCAGCAGTTTAGGACTAGCGGGAGGGTGGCCGTTCTTC.

This clonotype appeared a few times. The chain uses TRBV7-8 and TRBJ2-3, with D tentatively TRBD2 (6 bases). This CDR3 is built from 15 residues. Per the germline V gene, CDR1 is SGHVS and CDR2 is FQNEAQ. The V end lost 5 bases, the J end lost 2 bases, and 14 bases lay between the germline ends. CDR3 in amino acids: CASSPGRITTDTQYF. The CDR3 DNA reads as TGTGCCAGCAGCCCCGGGAGAATAACCACAGATACGCAGTATTTT.

V gene TRBV10-3 combines with J gene TRBJ2-7; D is perhaps TRBD1 (6 bases). The germline V and J ends were trimmed by 3 bases and 1 base, with 16 bases remaining between them. Germline V CDR1 and CDR2: ENHRY, SYGVKD. This CDR3 has 16 residues. The DNA of the CDR3 is TGTGCCATCAGTGAAAACCCGGGACATTCGTCCTACGAGCAGTACTTC. Translation gives CAISENPGHSSYEQYF.

The J gene is TRBJ2-5, the V gene TRBV20-1; 7 nucleotides align to TRBD2. J was trimmed by 2 bases and V by 3 bases; bases with no gene match: 3. The CDR3 totals 13 residues. Per germline, CDR1 DFQATT and CDR2 SNEGSKA (reference sequence). This CDR3 reads CSASLAEQETQYF. In DNA form, the CDR3 reads TGCAGTGCTAGCCTAGCGGAGCAAGAGACCCAGTACTTC.

This clonotype appeared a few times. The V gene is TRBV9, the J gene TRBJ1-2; 9 bases map to TRBD1. V trimming: 2 bases; J trimming: 4 bases; junction bases outside the gene matches: 3. The CDR3 has 14 residues. Looked up from germline, CDR1 is SGDLS and CDR2 is YYNGEE. The CDR3 region is CASSVTGGSYGYTF. In nucleotides, the CDR3 is TGTGCCAGCAGCGTCACAGGGGGCTCCTATGGCTACACCTTC.

V is TRBV4-1 and J is TRBJ1-2, with a weak D call TRBD1 (6 bases). Germline-derived CDR1 and CDR2 are MGHRA and YSYEKL. This CDR3 is 15 amino acids long. Trimming took 2 bases from V and 3 from J, leaving 13 bases between them. CDR3 sequence reads: CASSQPGGGHYGYTF. CDR3 DNA: TGCGCCAGCAGCCAACCAGGAGGGGGGCACTATGGCTACACCTTC.

This clonotype was detected a few times. This chain uses TRBV20-1 with TRBJ1-1; D unresolved. V shed 2 bases and J shed 7 bases, with 14 bases lying between them. The CDR3 sequence is 13 residues long. From germline, CDR1 is DFQATT and CDR2 SNEGSKA (reference sequence). The CDR3 is CSARRKGFGEAFF. In DNA form, the CDR3 reads TGCAGTGCTAGAAGGAAGGGATTTGGTGAAGCTTTCTTT.

The chain uses TRBV6-6 and TRBJ2-1, with D possibly TRBD1 on 6 matching bases. CDR1 is MNHNY and CDR2 is SVGAGI in the germline V gene (reference sequence). V lost 0 bases, J lost 5 bases, and 14 bases lay in between. The CDR3 length is 16 residues. CDR3 amino acids: CASSYSQGTPNNEQFF. The CDR3 DNA reads TGTGCCAGCAGTTACTCACAGGGTACCCCCAACAATGAGCAGTTCTTC.